Sequencing of this TCR beta chain was carried out in a study of CD8+ T cells in alopecia areata. RNA, once extracted, was reverse transcribed into cDNA for use as the sequencing template. Using immunoSEQ multiplex PCR, the repertoire was profiled, and TCRdb retains in-frame clones only, with some absent. The table shows 100,000 to 120,000 clones, with 59% occurring only once. Cell sorting on a FACSAria was used to separate CD4+ and CD8+ T cells from the PBMCs. Trimming took off 4 bases at V and 8 bases at J, with 15 bases between the two ends. Germline V gives CDR1 SGHDT, CDR2 YYEEEE. The CDR3 loop spans 13 amino acids.

The chain employs TRBV5-6 and TRBJ2-5; D unresolved. Sequencing used CD8+ T cells sorted from blood. The sequence derives from a human donor in good health. In DNA form, the CDR3 reads TGTGCCAGCAGCCCGGGCTCTAGTGATACCCAGTACTTC. Translating it yields CASSPGSSDTQYF.